These T cell receptor beta chains were read from a single sample in a study of cytomegalovirus exposure and HLA in healthy donors. Generated by immunoSEQ multiplex PCR, the TCRdb table keeps only in-frame clones and is missing some. The sample shows 150,000 or so clones, 76% of them seen only once. The source material was PBMCs. These receptors came from a female donor in good health and CMV-seronegative. Both conserved end residues are part of each CDR3. A D gene is named only where the DNA matches it firmly. Rows may omit the clone size; those that give it use once, few, many or a size class.

clone size | J gene | CDR3 length | V gene | D gene | CDR3 DNA | CDR3 protein
- | TRBJ2-3 | 11 | TRBV19 | - | TGTGCCAGTTCGAGGGCGGATACGCAGTATTTT | CASSRADTQYF
- | TRBJ1-2 | 14 | TRBV5-1 | TRBD1 | TGCGCCAGCAGCGTGGGACAGGCGGACTATGGCTACACCTTC | CASSVGQADYGYTF
- | TRBJ2-3 | 15 | TRBV19 | TRBD2 | TGTGCCAGTAGTATTTGGCGGGAGGGGACAGATACGCAGTATTTT | CASSIWREGTDTQYF
- | TRBJ2-3 | 17 | TRBV9 | TRBD2 | TGTGCCAGCAGCGTAGGGCTTCGCGGGAGAGCCACAGATACGCAGTATTTT | CASSVGLRGRATDTQYF
once | TRBJ1-1 | 18 | TRBV7-3 | TRBD1 | TGTGCCAGCAGCCCGGCCCCCTACAGGGGTCAGGGGAACACTGAAGCTTTCTTT | CASSPAPYRGQGNTEAFF
- | TRBJ2-5 | 14 | TRBV7-3 | TRBD2 | TGTGCCAGCAGCCTGACTAGCGGGGTGGAGACCCAGTACTTC | CASSLTSGVETQYF
- | TRBJ2-2 | 13 | TRBV15 | - | TGTGCCACCAGCGAAGAGGGGGTCGGGGAGCTGTTTTTT | CATSEEGVGELFF
once | TRBJ2-3 | 12 | TRBV5-4 | - | TGTGCCAGCAGCTTGGCATTTCGGGCGCAGTATTTT | CASSLAFRAQYF
few | TRBJ2-6 | 11 | TRBV29-1 | - | TGCAGCGTTTCGGGGGCCAACGTCCTGACTTTC | CSVSGANVLTF
few | TRBJ2-2 | 18 | TRBV7-9 | - | TGTGCCAGCAGCTTATATGCCCCCAGGGGAGCCCCCGCCGGGGAGCTGTTTTTT | CASSLYAPRGAPAGELFF